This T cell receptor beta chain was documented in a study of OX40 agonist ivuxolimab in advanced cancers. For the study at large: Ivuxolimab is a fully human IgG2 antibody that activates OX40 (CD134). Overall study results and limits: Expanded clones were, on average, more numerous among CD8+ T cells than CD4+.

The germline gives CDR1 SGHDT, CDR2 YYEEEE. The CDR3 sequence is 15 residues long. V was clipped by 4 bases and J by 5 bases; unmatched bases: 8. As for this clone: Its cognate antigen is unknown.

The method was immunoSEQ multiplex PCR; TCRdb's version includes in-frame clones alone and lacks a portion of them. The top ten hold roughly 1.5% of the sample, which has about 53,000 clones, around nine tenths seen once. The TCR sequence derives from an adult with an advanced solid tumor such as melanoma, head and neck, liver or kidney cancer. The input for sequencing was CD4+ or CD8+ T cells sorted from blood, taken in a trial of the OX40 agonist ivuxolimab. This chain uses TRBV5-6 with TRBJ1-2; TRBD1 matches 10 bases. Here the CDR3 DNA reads TGTGCCAGCAGCATATCCGGGACAGGGGCATATGGCTACACCTTC. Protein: CASSISGTGAYGYTF.